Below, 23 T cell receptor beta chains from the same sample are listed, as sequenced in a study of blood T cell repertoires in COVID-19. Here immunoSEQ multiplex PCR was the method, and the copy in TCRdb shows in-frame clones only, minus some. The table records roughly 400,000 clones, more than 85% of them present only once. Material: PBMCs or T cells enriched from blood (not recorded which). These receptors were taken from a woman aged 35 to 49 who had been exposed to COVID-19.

The DNA of the CDR3 is TGTGCCAGCAGTGTAGGGCAGGGGGTTAACACCGGGGAGCTGTTTTTT. The encoded protein is CASSVGQGVNTGELFF. The V and J genes are TRBV6-1 and TRBJ2-2; 7 bases match TRBD1. Germline values: CDR1 MNHNS, CDR2 SASEGT. V shed 4 bases and J 2 bases; nucleotides not matched to a gene: 7. The length of the CDR3 is 16 residues.

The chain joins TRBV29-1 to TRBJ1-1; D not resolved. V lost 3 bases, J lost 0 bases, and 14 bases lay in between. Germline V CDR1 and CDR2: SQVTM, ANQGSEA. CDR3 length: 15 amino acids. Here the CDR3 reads CSVDQISLMNTEAFF. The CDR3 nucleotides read TGCAGCGTTGACCAAATCTCACTAATGAACACTGAAGCTTTCTTT.

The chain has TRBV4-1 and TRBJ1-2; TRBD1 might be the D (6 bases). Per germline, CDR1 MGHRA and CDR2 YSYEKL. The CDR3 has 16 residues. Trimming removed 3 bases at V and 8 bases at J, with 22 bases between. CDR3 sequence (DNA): TGCGCCAGCAGCCAGCTAACCGGGATGGGGGCGATAGGCTACACCTTC. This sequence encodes CASSQLTGMGAIGYTF.

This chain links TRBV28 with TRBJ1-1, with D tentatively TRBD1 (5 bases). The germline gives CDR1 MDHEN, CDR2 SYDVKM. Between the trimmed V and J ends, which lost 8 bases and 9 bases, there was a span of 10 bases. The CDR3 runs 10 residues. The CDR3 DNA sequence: TGTGCCAGCGAACAGGAGAAAGCTTTCTTT. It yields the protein CASEQEKAFF.

For the CDR3, the DNA is TGTGCCAGCAGCTATAGCGGGAGAACCGAAAACATTCAGTACTTC. It yields the protein CASSYSGRTENIQYF. The genes are TRBV7-9 and TRBJ2-4; 9 bases map to TRBD2. Trimming at V came to 4 bases and at J to 5 bases, leaving 6 bases not matched to a gene. Germline V gene sequence: CDR1 SEHNR, CDR2 FQNEAQ (reference sequence). This CDR3 is built from 15 residues.

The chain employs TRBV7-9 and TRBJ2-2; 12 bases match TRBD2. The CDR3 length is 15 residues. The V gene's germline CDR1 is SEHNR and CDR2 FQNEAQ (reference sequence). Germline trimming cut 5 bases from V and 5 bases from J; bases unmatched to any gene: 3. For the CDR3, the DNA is TGTGCCAGCAGCCCGACTAGCGGGAGAACCGGGGAGCTGTTTTTT. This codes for CASSPTSGRTGELFF. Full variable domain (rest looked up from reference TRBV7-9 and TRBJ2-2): DTGVSQNPRHKITKRGQNVTFRCDPISEHNRLYWYRQTLGQGPEFLTYFQNEAQLEKSRLLSDRFSAERPKGSFSTLEIQRTEQGDSAMYLCASSPTSGRTGELFFGEGSRLTVL.

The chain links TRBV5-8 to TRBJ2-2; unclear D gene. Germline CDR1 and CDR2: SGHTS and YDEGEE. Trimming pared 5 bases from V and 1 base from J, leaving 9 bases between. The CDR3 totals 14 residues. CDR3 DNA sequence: TGTGCCAGCAGGTTTAGAGTGAACACCGGGGAGCTGTTTTTT. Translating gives CASRFRVNTGELFF.

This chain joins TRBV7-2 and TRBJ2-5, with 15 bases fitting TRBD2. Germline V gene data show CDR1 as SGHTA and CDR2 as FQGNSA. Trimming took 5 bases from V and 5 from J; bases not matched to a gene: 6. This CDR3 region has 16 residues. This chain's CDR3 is CASSKGLAGGRETQYF. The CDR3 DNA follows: TGTGCCAGCAGCAAGGGACTAGCGGGAGGAAGGGAGACCCAGTACTTC. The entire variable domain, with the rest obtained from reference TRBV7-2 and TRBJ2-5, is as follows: GAGVSQSPSNKVTEKGKDVELRCDPISGHTALYWYRQSLGQGLEFLIYFQGNSAPDKSGLPSDRFSAERTGGSVSTLTIQRTQQEDSAVYLCASSKGLAGGRETQYFGPGTRLLVL.

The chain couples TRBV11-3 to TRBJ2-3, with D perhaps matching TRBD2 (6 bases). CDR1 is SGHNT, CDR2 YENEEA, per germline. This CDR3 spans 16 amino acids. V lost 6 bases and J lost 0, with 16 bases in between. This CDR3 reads CASSPEGGVSTDTQYF. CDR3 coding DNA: TGTGCCAGCAGTCCCGAGGGCGGGGTGAGCACAGATACGCAGTATTTT.

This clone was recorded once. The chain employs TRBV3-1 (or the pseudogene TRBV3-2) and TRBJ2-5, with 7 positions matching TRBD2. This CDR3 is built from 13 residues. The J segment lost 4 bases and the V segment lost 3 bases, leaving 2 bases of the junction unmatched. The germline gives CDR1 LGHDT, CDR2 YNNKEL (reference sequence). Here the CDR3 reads CASSHRGRETQYF. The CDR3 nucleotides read TGTGCCAGCAGCCACCGCGGGAGAGAGACCCAGTACTTC.

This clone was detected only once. CDR3 DNA sequence: TGTGCCAGCAAGGCAGGGGGATTGTTTAACTATGGCTACACCTTC. It specifies CASKAGGLFNYGYTF. The chain carries TRBV2 and TRBJ1-2; 7 bases line up with TRBD1. With 7 bases clipped from V and 1 base from J, the junction kept 9 bases outside the gene matches. The germline gives CDR1 SNHLY, CDR2 FYNNEI. This CDR3 comprises 15 residues.

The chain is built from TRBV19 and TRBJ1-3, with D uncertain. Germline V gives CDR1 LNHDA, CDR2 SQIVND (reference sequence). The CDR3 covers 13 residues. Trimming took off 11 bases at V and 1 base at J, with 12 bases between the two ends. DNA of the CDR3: TGTGCCGGACGGGAACCGTCTGGAAACACCATATATTTT. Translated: CAGREPSGNTIYF.

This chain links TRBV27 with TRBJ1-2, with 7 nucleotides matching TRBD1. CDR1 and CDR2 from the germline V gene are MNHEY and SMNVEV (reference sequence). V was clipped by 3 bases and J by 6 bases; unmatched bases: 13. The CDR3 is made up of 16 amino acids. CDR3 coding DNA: TGTGCCAGCAGTTTTCTTCGGGCAGGGGGTAATGATGGCTACACCTTC. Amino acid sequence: CASSFLRAGGNDGYTF.

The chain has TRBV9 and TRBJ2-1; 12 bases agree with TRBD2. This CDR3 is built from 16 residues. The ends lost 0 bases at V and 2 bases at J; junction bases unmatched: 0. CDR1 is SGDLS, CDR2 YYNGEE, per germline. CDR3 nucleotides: TGTGCCAGCAGCGTAGCTAGCGGGAGGGCCTACAATGAGCAGTTCTTC. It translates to CASSVASGRAYNEQFF.

In DNA form, the CDR3 reads TGTGCCAGCAGTCGCGGCGGGGGGAGGGGGCCCCAGCATTTT. Its translation is CASSRGGGRGPQHF. The rearrangement joins TRBV5-8 to TRBJ1-5, with D maybe TRBD1 (5 bases). The germline V gene has CDR1 SGHTS and CDR2 YDEGEE. V lost 5 bases and J 9 bases, leaving 18 bases between the germline ends. CDR3 length: 14 amino acids.

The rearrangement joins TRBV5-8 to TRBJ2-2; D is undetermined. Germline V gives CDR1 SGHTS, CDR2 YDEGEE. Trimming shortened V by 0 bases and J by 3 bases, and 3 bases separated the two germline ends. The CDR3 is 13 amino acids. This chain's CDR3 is CASSLAYTGELFF. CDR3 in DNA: TGTGCCAGCAGCTTGGCTTACACCGGGGAGCTGTTTTTT.

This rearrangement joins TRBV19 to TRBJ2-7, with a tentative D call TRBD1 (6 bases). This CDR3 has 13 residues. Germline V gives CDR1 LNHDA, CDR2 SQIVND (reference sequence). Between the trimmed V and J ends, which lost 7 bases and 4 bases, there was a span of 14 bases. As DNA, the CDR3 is TGTGCCAGTACCCCGAGTAGGGGGTACGAGCAGTACTTC. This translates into CASTPSRGYEQYF.

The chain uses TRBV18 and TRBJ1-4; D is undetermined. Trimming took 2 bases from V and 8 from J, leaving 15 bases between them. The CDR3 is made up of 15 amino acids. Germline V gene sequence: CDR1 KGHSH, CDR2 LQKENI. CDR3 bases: TGTGCCAGCTCACCATGGAAGGCTAGGCAGGAAAAACTGTTTTTT. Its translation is CASSPWKARQEKLFF.

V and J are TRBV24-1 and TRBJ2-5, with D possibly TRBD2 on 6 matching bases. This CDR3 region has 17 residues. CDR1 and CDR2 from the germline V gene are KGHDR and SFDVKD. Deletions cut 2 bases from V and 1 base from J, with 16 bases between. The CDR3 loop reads CATSDSLRSGFQETQYF. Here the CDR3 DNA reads TGTGCCACCAGTGATTCCCTTAGGAGCGGGTTCCAAGAGACCCAGTACTTC.

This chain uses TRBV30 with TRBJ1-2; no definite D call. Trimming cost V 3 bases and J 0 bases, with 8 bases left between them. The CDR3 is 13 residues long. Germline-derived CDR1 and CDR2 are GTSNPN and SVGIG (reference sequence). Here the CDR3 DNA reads TGTGCCTGGAGCGAGCCCTCTAACTATGGCTACACCTTC. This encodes CAWSEPSNYGYTF.

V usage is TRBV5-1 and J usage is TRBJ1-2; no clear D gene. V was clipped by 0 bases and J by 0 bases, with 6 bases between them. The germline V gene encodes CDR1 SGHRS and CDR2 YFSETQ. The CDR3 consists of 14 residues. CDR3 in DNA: TGCGCCAGCAGCTTGGCCGAGTCTAACTATGGCTACACCTTC. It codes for CASSLAESNYGYTF.

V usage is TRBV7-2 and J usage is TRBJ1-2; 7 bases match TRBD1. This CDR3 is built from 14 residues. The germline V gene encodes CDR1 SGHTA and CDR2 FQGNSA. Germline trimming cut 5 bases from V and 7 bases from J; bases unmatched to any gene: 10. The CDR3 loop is CASSDRVVIFGYTF. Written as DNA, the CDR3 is TGTGCCAGCAGCGACAGGGTAGTCATATTTGGCTACACCTTC.

Written as DNA, the CDR3 is TGTGCCAGCAGCCTCCCCCCCCGGGAAAAACTGTTTTTT. The encoded protein is CASSLPPREKLFF. This chain joins TRBV12-3 or TRBV12-4 and TRBJ1-4; D uncertain. The CDR3 totals 13 residues. With 6 bases removed from V and 8 bases from J, the gap between germline ends came to 13 bases.